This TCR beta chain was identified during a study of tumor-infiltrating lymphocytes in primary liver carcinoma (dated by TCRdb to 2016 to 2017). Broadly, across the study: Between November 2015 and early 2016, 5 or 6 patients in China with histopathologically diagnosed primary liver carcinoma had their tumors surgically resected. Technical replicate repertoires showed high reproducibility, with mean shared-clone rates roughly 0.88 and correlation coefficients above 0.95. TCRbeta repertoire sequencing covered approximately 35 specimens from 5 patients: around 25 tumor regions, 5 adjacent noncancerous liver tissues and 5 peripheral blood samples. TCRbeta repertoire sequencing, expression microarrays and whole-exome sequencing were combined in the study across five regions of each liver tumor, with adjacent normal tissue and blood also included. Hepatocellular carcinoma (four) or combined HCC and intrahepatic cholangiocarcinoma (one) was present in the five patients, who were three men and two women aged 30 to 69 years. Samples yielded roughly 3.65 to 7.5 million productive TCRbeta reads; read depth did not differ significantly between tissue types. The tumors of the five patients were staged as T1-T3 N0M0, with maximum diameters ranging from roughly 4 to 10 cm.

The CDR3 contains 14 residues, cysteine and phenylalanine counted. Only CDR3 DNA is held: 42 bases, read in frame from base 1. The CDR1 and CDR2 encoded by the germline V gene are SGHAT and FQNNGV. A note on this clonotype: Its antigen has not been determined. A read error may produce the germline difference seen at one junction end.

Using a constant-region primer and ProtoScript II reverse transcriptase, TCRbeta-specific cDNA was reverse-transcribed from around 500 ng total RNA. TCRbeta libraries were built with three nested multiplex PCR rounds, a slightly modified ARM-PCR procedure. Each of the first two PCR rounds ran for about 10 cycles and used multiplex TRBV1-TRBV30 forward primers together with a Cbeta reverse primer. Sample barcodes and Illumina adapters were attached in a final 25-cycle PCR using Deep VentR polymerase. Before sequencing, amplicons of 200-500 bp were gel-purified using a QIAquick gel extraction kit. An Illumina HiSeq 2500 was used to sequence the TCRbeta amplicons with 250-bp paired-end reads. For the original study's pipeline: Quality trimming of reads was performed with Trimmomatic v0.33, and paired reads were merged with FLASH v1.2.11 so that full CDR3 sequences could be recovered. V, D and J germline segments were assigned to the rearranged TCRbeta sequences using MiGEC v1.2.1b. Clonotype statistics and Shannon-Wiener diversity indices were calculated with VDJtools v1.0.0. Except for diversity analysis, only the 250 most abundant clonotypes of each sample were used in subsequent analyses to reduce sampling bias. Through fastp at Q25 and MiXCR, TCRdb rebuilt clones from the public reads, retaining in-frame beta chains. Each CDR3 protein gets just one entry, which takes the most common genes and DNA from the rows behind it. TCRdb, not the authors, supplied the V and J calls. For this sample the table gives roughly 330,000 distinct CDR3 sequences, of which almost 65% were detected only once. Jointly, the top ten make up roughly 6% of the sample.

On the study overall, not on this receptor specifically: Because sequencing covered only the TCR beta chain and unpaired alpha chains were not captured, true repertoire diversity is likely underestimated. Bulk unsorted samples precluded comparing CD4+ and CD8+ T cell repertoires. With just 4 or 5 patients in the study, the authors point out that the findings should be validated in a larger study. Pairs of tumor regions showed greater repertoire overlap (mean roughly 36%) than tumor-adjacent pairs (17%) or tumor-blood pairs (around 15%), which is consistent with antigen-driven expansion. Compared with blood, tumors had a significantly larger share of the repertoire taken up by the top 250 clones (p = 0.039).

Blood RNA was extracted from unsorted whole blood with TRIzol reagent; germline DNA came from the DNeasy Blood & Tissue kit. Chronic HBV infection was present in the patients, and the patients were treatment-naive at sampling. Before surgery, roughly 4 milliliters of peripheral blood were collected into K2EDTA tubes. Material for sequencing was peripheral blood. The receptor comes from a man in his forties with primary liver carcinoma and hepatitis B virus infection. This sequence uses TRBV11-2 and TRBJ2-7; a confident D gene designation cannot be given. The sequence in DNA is TGTACCAGCAGCTTATTTACAACTGACTACGAGCAGTACTTC. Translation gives CTSSLFTTDYEQYF.